The 12 T cell receptor beta chains below come from one sample, sequenced in a study of control samples from healthy donors and cancer patients. Assay used: immunoSEQ multiplex PCR; TCRdb lists only in-frame clones, some missing. The table lists approximately 120,000 clones, 90% of them singletons. Source material: blood. The receptors stem from a human donor in good health. The donor label of this sample is uncertain.

The CDR3 sequence: CATLGTGSNEKLFF. CDR3 DNA: TGTGCCACCTTAGGGACAGGAAGTAATGAAAAACTGTTTTTT. V is TRBV6-5 and J is TRBJ1-4; 8 positions agree with TRBD1. Germline V gene data show CDR1 as MNHEY and CDR2 as SVGAGI. The CDR3 totals 14 residues. V trimming: 10 bases; J trimming: 4 bases; junction bases outside the gene matches: 8.

The V gene is TRBV5-6, the J gene TRBJ2-7, with 8 bases matching TRBD2. The CDR3 runs 16 residues. V shed 0 bases, J shed 4 bases, and the junction held 9 bases outside the gene matches. CDR1 and CDR2 (germline): SGHDT, YYEEEE. In DNA form, the CDR3 reads TGTGCCAGCAGCTTGGCCGGGGGGGCCCAGCCTTACGAGCAGTACTTC. Translated, it gives CASSLAGGAQPYEQYF. Using reference TRBV5-6 and TRBJ2-7 for the parts outside the CDR3, the full variable domain is DAGVTQSPTHLIKTRGQQVTLRCSPKSGHDTVSWYQQALGQGPQFIFQYYEEEERQRGNFPDRFSGHQFPNYSSELNVNALLLGDSALYLCASSLAGGAQPYEQYFGPGTRLTVT.

This sequence joins TRBV6-5 and TRBJ1-1; D gene uncertain. CDR1 is MNHEY, CDR2 SVGAGI, per germline. This CDR3 is built from 12 residues. The V and J ends lost 6 bases and 7 bases respectively, with 12 bases between them. The CDR3 DNA is TGTGCCAGCAGCTTGGAAAGGGATGAAGCTTTCTTT. Amino acids: CASSLERDEAFF.

The chain uses TRBV6-5 and TRBJ2-3, with a tentative D call TRBD2 (7 bases). Germline CDR1 reads MNHEY; CDR2 reads SVGAGI. The CDR3 has 12 residues. The ends were cut back, 8 bases at V and 3 bases at J, with 9 bases in the middle. This CDR3 is CASGGATDTQYF. The CDR3 nucleotides read TGTGCCAGCGGGGGGGCAACAGATACGCAGTATTTT.

The V gene is TRBV12-3 or TRBV12-4, the J gene TRBJ1-2; D uncertain. V lost 6 bases and J lost 8, with 16 bases in between. The CDR3 runs 13 residues. Here the CDR3 reads CASSRTGLGGYTF. Written as DNA, the CDR3 is TGTGCCAGCAGCCGAACTGGACTTGGGGGCTACACCTTC.

The CDR3 loop reads CSVHGTGGKFAGYTF. Here the CDR3 DNA reads TGCAGCGTACACGGGACAGGGGGCAAGTTTGCTGGCTACACCTTC. This sequence joins TRBV29-1 and TRBJ1-2; 12 positions match TRBD1. The CDR3 contains 15 residues. The V and J ends lost 6 bases and 7 bases, in that order; junction bases with no gene match: 12. Germline-derived CDR1 and CDR2 are SQVTM and ANQGSEA.

The chain couples TRBV30 to TRBJ1-6, with 10 positions matching TRBD1. There are 16 residues in the CDR3. Trimming at V came to 5 bases and at J to 7 bases, leaving 11 bases not matched to a gene. Germline V CDR1 and CDR2: GTSNPN, SVGIG (reference sequence). CDR3 DNA: TGTGCCTGGGACGCCGGGACAGGGGCTAAGAATTCACCCCTCCACTTT. Translating it yields CAWDAGTGAKNSPLHF.

The rearrangement joins TRBV7-2 to TRBJ2-2; TRBD1 aligns across 9 bases. CDR3 length: 15 amino acids. Trimming removed 4 bases from V and 5 bases from J; junction bases left unmatched: 5. CDR1 and CDR2 from the germline V gene are SGHTA and FQGNSA. Here the CDR3 reads CASSSRDRATGELFF. In DNA form, the CDR3 reads TGTGCCAGCAGCTCCCGGGACAGGGCGACCGGGGAGCTGTTTTTT.

The V call is TRBV2, the J call TRBJ2-1; no definite D call. Deletions cut 5 bases from V and 4 bases from J, with 12 bases between. Germline V gives CDR1 SNHLY, CDR2 FYNNEI. This CDR3 comprises 14 residues. The CDR3 nucleotides read TGTGCCAGCAGTCCCCAGACTGGATACAATGAGCAGTTCTTC. It translates to CASSPQTGYNEQFF.

The chain recombines TRBV2 with TRBJ1-4; D may be TRBD1 (5 bases). There are 14 residues in the CDR3. V lost 10 bases to trimming and J lost 4 bases, with 16 bases between them. Germline V gene lookup returns CDR1 SNHLY and CDR2 FYNNEI. CDR3 sequence: CATQVGQGNEKLFF. As DNA, the CDR3 is TGTGCCACCCAAGTGGGGCAGGGTAATGAAAAACTGTTTTTT.

The chain joins TRBV2 to TRBJ2-1, with a possible D match to TRBD1 (5 bases). The V gene's germline CDR1 is SNHLY and CDR2 FYNNEI. V was trimmed by 10 bases and J by 7 bases, leaving 17 bases between them. CDR3 length: 13 amino acids. CDR3 DNA: TGTGCCACCCAAAATGACCAGGGAAATGAGCAGTTCTTC. Encoded protein: CATQNDQGNEQFF. Looking up the rest from reference TRBV2 and TRBJ2-1 gives the full variable domain: EPEVTQTPSHQVTQMGQEVILRCVPISNHLYFYWYRQILGQKVEFLVSFYNNEISEKSEIFDDQFSVERPDGSNFTLKIRSTKLEDSAMYFCATQNDQGNEQFFGPGTRLTVL.

The chain recombines TRBV28 with TRBJ2-7; 9 bases are a match to TRBD2. Unmatched junction bases numbered 2, after V lost 6 bases and J lost 2 bases. The germline CDR1 and CDR2 sequences are MDHEN and SYDVKM. This CDR3 is 13 amino acids long. The CDR3 DNA reads TGTGCCAGCAGACTAGCGGGTCCCTACGAGCAGTACTTC. Its protein product is CASRLAGPYEQYF.